This T cell receptor beta chain was captured in a study of blood T cell repertoires in COVID-19. At the level of the study: PBMCs, B-cell-depleted T cells, or T cells were the source of the cDNA or gDNA that made up the material.

Authors' methods: Amplifying reference gene primers gave estimates of nucleated cell counts. The repertoire was sequenced with immunoSEQ multiplex PCR; TCRdb's copy has only in-frame clones and lacks some. V, J and clone size derive from that table, while D and trimming were established from the DNA sequence. The data show 200,000 to 250,000 clones, 87% seen once. The germline CDR1 and CDR2 sequences are SGHRS and YFSETQ. The V gene end was trimmed by 2 bases and the J gene end by 8 bases; junction bases not matched to a gene: 7. The CDR3 runs to 14 residues. Residents of about two dozen US areas, aged roughly 18 to 89 years, made up the participants. Participants were placed into cohorts based on the clinical history they reported.

This TCR was recovered from a man aged 18-30 years with acute COVID-19. The specimen sequenced was PBMCs or T cells enriched from blood (not recorded which). The J gene is TRBJ2-1, the V gene TRBV5-1, with TRBD2 matching 7 bases. The CDR3 protein is CASSLSSGMDEQFF. Written as DNA, the CDR3 is TGCGCCAGCAGCTTAAGCAGCGGGATGGATGAGCAGTTCTTC.